The next 5 T cell receptor beta chains were all read from a single sample in a study of T cells expressing NK-cell markers. TCRdb re-called the 5' RACE reads; every CDR3 protein appears as one record, without DNA. This sample's clone table lists 550,000 to 600,000 distinct CDR3 sequences. The sequenced sample consisted of blood T cells: a sorted CD56 or NKG2C T cell subset, CD4+ or CD8+ T cells, or bulk PBMC T cells (not recorded which). The receptor source for this set is a man between 18 and 29 years old in good health.

V and J are TRBV12-3 or TRBV12-4 and TRBJ1-1. This CDR3 has 14 residues. The CDR3 is CASRERSGNSEAFF.

The chain couples TRBV7-3 to TRBJ2-1; TCRdb outputs TRBD2, but without DNA this stays unchecked. The CDR3 spans 14 residues. Germline V CDR1 and CDR2: SGHTA, FQGTGA. The CDR3 spells CASSSLKDANEQFF.

This chain's CDR3 is CASSLGGTVSTDTQYF. The chain has TRBV11-2 and TRBJ2-3; as DNA is missing, the TRBD1 call by TCRdb cannot be tested. The CDR3 length is 16 residues. From germline, CDR1 is SGHAT and CDR2 FQNNGV.

The chain joins TRBV5-1 to TRBJ2-3; TCRdb designates TRBD1, a call that cannot be tested without DNA. The CDR3 is 17 residues long. From germline, CDR1 is SGHRS and CDR2 YFSETQ. This chain's CDR3 is CASSLERGRYSTDTQYF.

The chain joins TRBV12-3 or TRBV12-4 to TRBJ2-7; lacking DNA, the TRBD1 call made by TCRdb goes unchecked. The CDR3 consists of 14 residues. The CDR3 sequence: CASSFDTRTGEQYF.